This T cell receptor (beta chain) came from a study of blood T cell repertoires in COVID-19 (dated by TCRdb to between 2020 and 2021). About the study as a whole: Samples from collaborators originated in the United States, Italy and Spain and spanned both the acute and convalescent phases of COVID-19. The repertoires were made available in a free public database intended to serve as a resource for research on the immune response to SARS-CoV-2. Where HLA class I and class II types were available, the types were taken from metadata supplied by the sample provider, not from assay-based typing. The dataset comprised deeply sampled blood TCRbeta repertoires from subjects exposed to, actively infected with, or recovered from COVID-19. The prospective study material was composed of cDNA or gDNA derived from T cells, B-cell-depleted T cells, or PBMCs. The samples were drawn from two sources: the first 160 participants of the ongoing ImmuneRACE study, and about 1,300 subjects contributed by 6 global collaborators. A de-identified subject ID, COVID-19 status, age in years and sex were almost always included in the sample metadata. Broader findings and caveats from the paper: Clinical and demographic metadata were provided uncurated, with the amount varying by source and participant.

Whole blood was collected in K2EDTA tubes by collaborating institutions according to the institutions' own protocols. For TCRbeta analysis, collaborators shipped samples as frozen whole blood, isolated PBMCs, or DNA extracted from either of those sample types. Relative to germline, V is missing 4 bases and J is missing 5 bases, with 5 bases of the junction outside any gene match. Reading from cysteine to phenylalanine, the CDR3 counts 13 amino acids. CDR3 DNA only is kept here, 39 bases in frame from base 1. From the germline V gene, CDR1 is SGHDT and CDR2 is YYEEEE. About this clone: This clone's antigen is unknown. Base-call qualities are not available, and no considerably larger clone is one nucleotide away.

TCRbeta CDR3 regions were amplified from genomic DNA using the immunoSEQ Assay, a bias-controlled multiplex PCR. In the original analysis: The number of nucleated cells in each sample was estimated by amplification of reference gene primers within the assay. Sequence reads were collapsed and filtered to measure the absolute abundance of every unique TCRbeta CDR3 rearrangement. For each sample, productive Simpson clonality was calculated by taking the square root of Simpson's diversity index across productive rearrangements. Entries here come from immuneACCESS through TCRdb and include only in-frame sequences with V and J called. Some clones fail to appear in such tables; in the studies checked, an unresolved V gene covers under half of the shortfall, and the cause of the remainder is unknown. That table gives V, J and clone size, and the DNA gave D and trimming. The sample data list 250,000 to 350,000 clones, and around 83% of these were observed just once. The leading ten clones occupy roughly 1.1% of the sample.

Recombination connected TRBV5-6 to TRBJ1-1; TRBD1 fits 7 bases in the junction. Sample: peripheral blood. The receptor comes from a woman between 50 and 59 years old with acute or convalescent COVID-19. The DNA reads TGTGCCAGCAGCCGACAGGGCCGGACTGAAGCTTTCTTT. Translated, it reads CASSRQGRTEAFF.